This TCR beta chain was observed in a study of cytomegalovirus exposure and HLA in healthy donors. This clone showed up just once. Its antigen is not identified. The PCR contained 60 Vbeta and 13 Jbeta primers. Assay used: immunoSEQ multiplex PCR; TCRdb lists only in-frame clones, some missing. Seen here are about 160,000 clones, under 85% observed once, and the top ten hold around 1.5%. CDR3 length: 15 amino acids. The J segment lost 4 bases and the V segment lost 6 bases, leaving 8 bases of the junction unmatched. The germline gives CDR1 SNHLY, CDR2 FYNNEI. Study-level results: As a later analysis showed, a missense DCLRE1C variant was linked to trimming of TCR beta V- and J-genes.

The sequencing input was PBMCs. V gene TRBV2 combines with J gene TRBJ2-1, with 8 bases fitting TRBD2. This TCR derives from a woman aged 25 to 45 in good health and CMV-seronegative. CDR3 DNA sequence: TGTGCCAGCAGGGCTACTAGCGGAGAGTACAATGAGCAGTTCTTC. This translates into CASRATSGEYNEQFF.